The T cell receptor beta chain described here comes from a study of CD8+ T cells in alopecia areata. The ends lost 4 bases at V and 3 bases at J; junction bases unmatched: 10. This CDR3 has 15 residues. CDR1 and CDR2 (germline): SQVTM, ANQGSEA. Lesional scalp tissue (obtained by punch biopsy) and peripheral blood were collected from alopecia areata patients. As the sequencing template, cDNA was produced by extracting RNA and reverse transcribing it. Only in-frame clones appear in the TCRdb table, and some are missing; sequencing was by immunoSEQ multiplex PCR. Here the sample spans about 98,000 clones, 35% to 45% being singletons.

The source material was CD4+ T cells sorted from blood. This clonotype was obtained from a human donor with alopecia areata. This chain uses TRBV29-1 with TRBJ2-5; 8 bases fit TRBD2. As DNA, the CDR3 is TGCAGCGTTGGGTTAGCGGGGACGTCGAAAGAGACCCAGTACTTC. Translated: CSVGLAGTSKETQYF. Drawing the rest from reference TRBV29-1 and TRBJ2-5, the complete variable domain is SAVISQKPSRDICQRGTSLTIQCQVDSQVTMMFWYRQQPGQSLTLIATANQGSEATYESGFVIDKFPISRPNLTFSTLTVSNMSPEDSSIYLCSVGLAGTSKETQYFGPGTRLLVL.